This TCR beta chain emerged from a study of OX40 agonist ivuxolimab in advanced cancers. Study information: All patients had ivuxolimab intravenously every 2 weeks at 0.01 to 10 mg/kg.

Germline CDR1 and CDR2: MNHEY and SMNVEV (reference sequence). The CDR3 loop spans 18 amino acids. Between the trimmed V and J ends, which lost 5 bases and 0 bases, there was a span of 20 bases. Whole-study results and caveats: In general, CD8+ T cells held more expanded clones than CD4+ did, on average. In the expanded peripheral T cells, antigen specificity was never determined.

Clones were read by immunoSEQ multiplex PCR, and TCRdb kept only the in-frame ones, dropping some. The table records some 65,000 clones, approximately 86% of them present only once. A remark on this clone: What it binds is not known.

This material consisted of CD4+ or CD8+ T cells sorted from blood, taken in a trial of the OX40 agonist ivuxolimab. The V call is TRBV27, the J call TRBJ2-1; D remains unclear. The clonotype comes from an adult with an advanced solid tumor such as melanoma, head and neck, liver or kidney cancer. CDR3 residues: CASSDLWAAASSYNEQFF. Here the CDR3 DNA reads TGTGCCAGCAGTGACTTATGGGCGGCCGCTAGCTCCTACAATGAGCAGTTCTTC.